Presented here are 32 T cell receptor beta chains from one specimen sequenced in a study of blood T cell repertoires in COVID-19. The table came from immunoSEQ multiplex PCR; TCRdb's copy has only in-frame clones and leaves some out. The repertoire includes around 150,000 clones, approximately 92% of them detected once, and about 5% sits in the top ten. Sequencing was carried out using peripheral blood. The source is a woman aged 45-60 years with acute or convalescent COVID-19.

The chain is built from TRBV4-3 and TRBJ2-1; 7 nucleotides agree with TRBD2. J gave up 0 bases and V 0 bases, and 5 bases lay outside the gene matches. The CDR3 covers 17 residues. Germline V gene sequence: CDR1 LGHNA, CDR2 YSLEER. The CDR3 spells CASSQDPGGSSYNEQFF. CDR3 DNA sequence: TGCGCCAGCAGCCAAGATCCGGGGGGTAGCTCCTACAATGAGCAGTTCTTC.

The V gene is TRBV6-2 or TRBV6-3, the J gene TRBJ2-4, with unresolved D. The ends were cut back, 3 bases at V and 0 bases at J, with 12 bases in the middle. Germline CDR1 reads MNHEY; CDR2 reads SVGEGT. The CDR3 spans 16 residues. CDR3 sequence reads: CASSYSTRLAKNIQYF. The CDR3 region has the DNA TGTGCCAGCAGTTATTCGACTCGTTTAGCCAAAAACATTCAGTACTTC.

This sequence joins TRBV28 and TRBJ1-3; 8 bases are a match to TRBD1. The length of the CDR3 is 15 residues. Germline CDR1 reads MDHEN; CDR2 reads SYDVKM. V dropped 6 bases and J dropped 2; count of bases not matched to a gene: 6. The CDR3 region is CASSNPGQAGNTIYF. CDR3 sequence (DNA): TGTGCCAGCAGCAATCCGGGACAGGCTGGAAACACCATATATTTT.

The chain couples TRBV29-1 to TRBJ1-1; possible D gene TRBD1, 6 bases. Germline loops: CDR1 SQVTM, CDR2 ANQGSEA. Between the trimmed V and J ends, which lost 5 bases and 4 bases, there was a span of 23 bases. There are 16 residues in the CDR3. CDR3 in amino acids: CSVCELGAGAFTEAFF. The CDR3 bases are TGCAGCGTTTGTGAATTGGGGGCAGGGGCATTCACTGAAGCTTTCTTT.

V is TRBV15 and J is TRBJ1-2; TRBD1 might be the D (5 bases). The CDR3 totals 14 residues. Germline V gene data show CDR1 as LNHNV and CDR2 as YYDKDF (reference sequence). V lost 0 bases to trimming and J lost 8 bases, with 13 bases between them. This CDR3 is CATSREAGPHGYTF. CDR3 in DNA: TGTGCCACCAGCAGAGAGGCAGGGCCTCACGGCTACACCTTC. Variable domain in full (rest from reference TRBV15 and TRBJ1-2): DAMVIQNPRYQVTQFGKPVTLSCSQTLNHNVMYWYQQKSSQAPKLLFHYYDKDFNNEADTPDNFQSRRPNTSFCFLDIRSPGLGDTAMYLCATSREAGPHGYTFGSGTRLTVV.

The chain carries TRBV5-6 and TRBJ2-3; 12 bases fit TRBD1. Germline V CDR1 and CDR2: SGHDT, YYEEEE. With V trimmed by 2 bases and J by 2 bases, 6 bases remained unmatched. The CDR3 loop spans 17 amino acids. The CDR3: CASSLPGQGANTDTQYF. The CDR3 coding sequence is TGTGCCAGCAGCTTACCGGGACAGGGGGCGAACACAGATACGCAGTATTTT. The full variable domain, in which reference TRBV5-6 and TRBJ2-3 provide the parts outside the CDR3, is DAGVTQSPTHLIKTRGQQVTLRCSPKSGHDTVSWYQQALGQGPQFIFQYYEEEERQRGNFPDRFSGHQFPNYSSELNVNALLLGDSALYLCASSLPGQGANTDTQYFGPGTRLTVL.

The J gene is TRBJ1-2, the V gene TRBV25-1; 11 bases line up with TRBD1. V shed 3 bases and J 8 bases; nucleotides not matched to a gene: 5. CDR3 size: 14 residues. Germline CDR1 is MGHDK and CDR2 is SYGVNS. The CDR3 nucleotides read TGTGCCAGCAGTGACCGGACAGGGGGCGGGGGCTACACCTTC. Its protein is CASSDRTGGGGYTF.

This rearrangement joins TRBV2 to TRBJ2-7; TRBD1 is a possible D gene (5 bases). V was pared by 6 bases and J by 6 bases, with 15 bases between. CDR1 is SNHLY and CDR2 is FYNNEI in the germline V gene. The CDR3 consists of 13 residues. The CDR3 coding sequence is TGTGCCAGCAGGGACGGTTGGGGCGGCGAGCAGTACTTC. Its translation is CASRDGWGGEQYF.

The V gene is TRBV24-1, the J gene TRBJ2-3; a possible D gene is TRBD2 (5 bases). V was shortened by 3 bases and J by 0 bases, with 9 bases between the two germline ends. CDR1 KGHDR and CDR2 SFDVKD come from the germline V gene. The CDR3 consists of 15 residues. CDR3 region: CATSDLGVSTDTQYF. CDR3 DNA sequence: TGTGCCACCAGTGATCTGGGAGTTAGCACAGATACGCAGTATTTT.

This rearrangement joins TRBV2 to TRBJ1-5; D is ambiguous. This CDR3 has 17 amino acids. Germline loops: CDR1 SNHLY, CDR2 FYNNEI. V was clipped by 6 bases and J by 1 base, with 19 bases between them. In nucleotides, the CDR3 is TGTGCCAGCAGAGCTGCGGTCCCGGGAGTCAGCAATCAGCCCCAGCATTTT. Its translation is CASRAAVPGVSNQPQHF.

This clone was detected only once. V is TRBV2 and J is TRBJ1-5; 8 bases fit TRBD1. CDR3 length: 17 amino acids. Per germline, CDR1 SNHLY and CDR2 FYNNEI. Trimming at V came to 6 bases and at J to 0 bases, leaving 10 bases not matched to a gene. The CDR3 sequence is CASSLTGGVYSNQPQHF. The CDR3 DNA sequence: TGTGCCAGCAGCCTTACAGGGGGGGTGTATAGCAATCAGCCCCAGCATTTT.

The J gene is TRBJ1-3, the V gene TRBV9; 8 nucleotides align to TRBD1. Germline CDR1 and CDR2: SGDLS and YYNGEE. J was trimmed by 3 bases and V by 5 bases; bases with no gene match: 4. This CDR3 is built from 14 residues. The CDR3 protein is CASRPQGGGNTIYF. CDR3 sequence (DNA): TGTGCCAGCAGGCCACAGGGGGGTGGAAACACCATATATTTT.

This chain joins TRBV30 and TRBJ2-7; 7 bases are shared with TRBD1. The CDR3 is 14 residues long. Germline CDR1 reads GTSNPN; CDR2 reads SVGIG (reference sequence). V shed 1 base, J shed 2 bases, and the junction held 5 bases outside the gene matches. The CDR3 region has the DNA TGTGCCTGGAGTGAAAGGGACAGCCCCTACGAGCAGTACTTC. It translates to CAWSERDSPYEQYF.

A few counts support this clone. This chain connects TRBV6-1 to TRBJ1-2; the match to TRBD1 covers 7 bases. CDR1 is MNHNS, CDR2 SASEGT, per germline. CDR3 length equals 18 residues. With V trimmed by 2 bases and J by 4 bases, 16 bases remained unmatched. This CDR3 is CASSEQKEGGAWAYGYTF. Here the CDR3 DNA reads TGTGCCAGCAGTGAACAAAAGGAAGGGGGCGCATGGGCCTATGGCTACACCTTC.

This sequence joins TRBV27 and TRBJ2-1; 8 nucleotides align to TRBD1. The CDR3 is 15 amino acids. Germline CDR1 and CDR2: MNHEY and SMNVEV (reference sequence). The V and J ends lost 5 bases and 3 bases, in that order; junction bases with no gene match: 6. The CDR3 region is CASSRRQGSYNEQFF. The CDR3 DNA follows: TGTGCCAGCAGTCGTCGACAGGGGAGCTACAATGAGCAGTTCTTC.

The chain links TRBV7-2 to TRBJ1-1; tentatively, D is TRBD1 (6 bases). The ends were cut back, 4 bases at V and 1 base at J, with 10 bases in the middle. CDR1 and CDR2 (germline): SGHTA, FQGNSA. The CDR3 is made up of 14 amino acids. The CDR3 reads CASSSRGGNTEAFF. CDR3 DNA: TGTGCCAGCAGCTCGAGGGGGGGGAACACTGAAGCTTTCTTT.

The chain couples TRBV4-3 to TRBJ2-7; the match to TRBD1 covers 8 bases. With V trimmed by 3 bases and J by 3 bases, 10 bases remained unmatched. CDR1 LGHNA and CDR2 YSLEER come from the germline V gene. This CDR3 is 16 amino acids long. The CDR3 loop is CASSQNIGQGIYEQYF. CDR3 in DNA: TGCGCCAGCAGCCAGAATATCGGACAGGGAATCTACGAGCAGTACTTC.

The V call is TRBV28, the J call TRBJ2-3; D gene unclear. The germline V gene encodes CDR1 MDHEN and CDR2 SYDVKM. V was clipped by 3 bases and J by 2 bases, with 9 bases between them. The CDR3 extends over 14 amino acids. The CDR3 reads CASSFVAPTDTQYF. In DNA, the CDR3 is TGTGCCAGCAGTTTCGTGGCCCCCACAGATACGCAGTATTTT.

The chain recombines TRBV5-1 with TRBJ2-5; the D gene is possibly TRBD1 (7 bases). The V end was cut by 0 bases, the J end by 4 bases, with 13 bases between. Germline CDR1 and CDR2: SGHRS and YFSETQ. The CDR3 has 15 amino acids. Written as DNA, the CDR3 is TGCGCCAGCAGCTTGGACAGGGGAGGTAGAGAGACCCAGTACTTC. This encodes CASSLDRGGRETQYF.

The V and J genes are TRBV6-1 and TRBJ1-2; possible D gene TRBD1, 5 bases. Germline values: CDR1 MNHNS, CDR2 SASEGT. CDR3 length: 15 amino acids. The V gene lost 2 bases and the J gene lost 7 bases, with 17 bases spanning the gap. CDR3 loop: CASSERMGGASGYTF. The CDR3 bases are TGTGCCAGCAGTGAACGGATGGGAGGGGCTAGTGGCTACACCTTC.

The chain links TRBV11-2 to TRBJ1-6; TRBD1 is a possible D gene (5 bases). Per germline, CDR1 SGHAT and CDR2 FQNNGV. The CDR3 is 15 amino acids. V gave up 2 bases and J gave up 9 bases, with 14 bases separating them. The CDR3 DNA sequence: TGTGCCAGCAGCTTAATGGACAATGTGGTTTCACCCCTCCACTTT. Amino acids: CASSLMDNVVSPLHF.

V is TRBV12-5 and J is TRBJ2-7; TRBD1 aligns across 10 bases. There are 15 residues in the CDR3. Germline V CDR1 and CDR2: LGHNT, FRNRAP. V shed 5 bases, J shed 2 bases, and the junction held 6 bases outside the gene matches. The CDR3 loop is CASGLRTGGPYEQYF. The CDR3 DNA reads TGTGCTAGTGGTCTGCGGACAGGGGGGCCCTACGAGCAGTACTTC. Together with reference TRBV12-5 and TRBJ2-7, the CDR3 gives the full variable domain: DARVTQTPRHKVTEMGQEVTMRCQPILGHNTVFWYRQTMMQGLELLAYFRNRAPLDDSGMPKDRFSAEMPDATLATLKIQPSEPRDSAVYFCASGLRTGGPYEQYFGPGTRLTVT.

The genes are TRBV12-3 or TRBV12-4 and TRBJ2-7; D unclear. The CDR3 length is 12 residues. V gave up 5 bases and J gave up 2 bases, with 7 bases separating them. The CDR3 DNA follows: TGTGCCAGCAGTGTGGCAGCCTACGAGCAGTACTTC. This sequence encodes CASSVAAYEQYF.

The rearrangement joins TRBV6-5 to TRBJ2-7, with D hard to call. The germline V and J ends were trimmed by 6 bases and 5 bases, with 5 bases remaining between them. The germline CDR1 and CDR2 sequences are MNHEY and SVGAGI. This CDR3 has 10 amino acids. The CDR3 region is CASSVDEQYF. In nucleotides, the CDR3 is TGTGCCAGCAGCGTAGACGAGCAGTACTTC.

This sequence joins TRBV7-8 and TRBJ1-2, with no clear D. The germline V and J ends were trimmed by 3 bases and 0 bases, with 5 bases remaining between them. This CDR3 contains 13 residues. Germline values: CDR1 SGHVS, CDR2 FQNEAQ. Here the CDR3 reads CASSFRANYGYTF. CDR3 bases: TGTGCCAGCAGCTTCCGAGCTAACTATGGCTACACCTTC. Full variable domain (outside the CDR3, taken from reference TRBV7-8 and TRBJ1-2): GAGVSQSPRYKVAKRGQDVALRCDPISGHVSLFWYQQALGQGPEFLTYFQNEAQLDKSGLPSDRFFAERPEGSVSTLKIQRTQQEDSAVYLCASSFRANYGYTFGSGTRLTVV.

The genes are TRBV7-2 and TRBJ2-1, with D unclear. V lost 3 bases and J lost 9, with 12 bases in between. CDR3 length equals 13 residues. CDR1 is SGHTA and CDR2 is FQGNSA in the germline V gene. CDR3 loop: CASSFTPSGEQFF. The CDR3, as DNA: TGTGCCAGCAGCTTCACGCCTTCGGGTGAGCAGTTCTTC.

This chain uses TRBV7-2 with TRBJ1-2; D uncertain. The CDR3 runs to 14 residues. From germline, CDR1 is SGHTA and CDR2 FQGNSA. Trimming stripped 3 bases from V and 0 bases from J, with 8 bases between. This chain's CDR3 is CASSLGRANYGYTF. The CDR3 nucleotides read TGTGCCAGCAGCTTGGGCAGAGCTAACTATGGCTACACCTTC.

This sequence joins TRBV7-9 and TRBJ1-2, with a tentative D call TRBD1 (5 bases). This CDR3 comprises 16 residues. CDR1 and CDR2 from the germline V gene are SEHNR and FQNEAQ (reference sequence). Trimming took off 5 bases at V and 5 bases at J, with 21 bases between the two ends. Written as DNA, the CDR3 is TGTGCCAGCAGCCCCGACTTGGGGGGGTTTATGTATGGCTACACCTTC. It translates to CASSPDLGGFMYGYTF.

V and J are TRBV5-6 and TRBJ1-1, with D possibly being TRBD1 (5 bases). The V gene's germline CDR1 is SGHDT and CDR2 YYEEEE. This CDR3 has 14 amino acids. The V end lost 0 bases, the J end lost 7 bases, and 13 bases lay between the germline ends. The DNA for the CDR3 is TGTGCCAGCAGCTTGGCCTATGGGGCTGATGAAGCTTTCTTT. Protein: CASSLAYGADEAFF.

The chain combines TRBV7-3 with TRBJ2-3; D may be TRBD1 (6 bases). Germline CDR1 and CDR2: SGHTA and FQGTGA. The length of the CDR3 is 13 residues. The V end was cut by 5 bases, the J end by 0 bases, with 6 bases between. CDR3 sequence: CASSTGSTDTQYF. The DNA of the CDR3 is TGTGCCAGCAGCACAGGGAGCACAGATACGCAGTATTTT.

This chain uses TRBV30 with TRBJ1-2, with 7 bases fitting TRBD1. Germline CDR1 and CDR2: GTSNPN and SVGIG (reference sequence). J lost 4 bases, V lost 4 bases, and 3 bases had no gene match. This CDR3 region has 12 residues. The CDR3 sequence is CAWKGQLYGYTF. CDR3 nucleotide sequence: TGTGCCTGGAAGGGACAGCTCTATGGCTACACCTTC.

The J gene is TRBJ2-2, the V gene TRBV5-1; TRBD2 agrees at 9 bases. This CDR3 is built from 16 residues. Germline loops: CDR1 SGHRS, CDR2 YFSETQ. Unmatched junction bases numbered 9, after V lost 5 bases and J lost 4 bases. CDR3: CASRINSGGLTGELFF. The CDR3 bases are TGCGCCAGCAGGATAAATAGCGGGGGACTCACCGGGGAGCTGTTTTTT. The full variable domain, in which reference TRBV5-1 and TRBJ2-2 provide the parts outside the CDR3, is KAGVTQTPRYLIKTRGQQVTLSCSPISGHRSVSWYQQTPGQGLQFLFEYFSETQRNKGNFPGRFSGRQFSNSRSEMNVSTLELGDSALYLCASRINSGGLTGELFFGEGSRLTVL.